Listed here are 16 T cell receptor beta chains from one sample, sequenced in a study of shared clonotypes between healthy human individuals. The table came from immunoSEQ multiplex PCR; TCRdb's copy has only in-frame clones and leaves some out. The profile shows under 2.5 million clones, 92% of them singletons. The specimen sequenced was naive CD4+ T cells from PBMCs. The subset was: CD45RA+ positively selected. Receptors originate from a man aged 18 to 35 in good health. Some clones in this sample may be carry-over from other donors' samples.

V gene TRBV7-8 combines with J gene TRBJ2-3; D might be TRBD2 (6 bases). V lost 5 bases and J 6 bases, leaving 12 bases between the germline ends. Germline lookup yields CDR1 SGHVS and CDR2 FQNEAQ. The CDR3 runs 13 residues. The CDR3 region is CASSPDRGDTQYF. The CDR3 DNA sequence: TGTGCCAGCAGCCCCGACCGGGGGGATACGCAGTATTTT.

The V and J genes are TRBV6-5 and TRBJ2-5; D call uncertain. This CDR3 spans 13 amino acids. Trimming pared 5 bases from V and 2 bases from J, leaving 9 bases between. The V gene's germline CDR1 is MNHEY and CDR2 SVGAGI. The CDR3 nucleotides read TGTGCCAGCAGTGAGTGGGGACAAGAGACCCAGTACTTC. This codes for CASSEWGQETQYF.

J is TRBJ2-1 and V is TRBV19; no definite D call. Trimming cost V 6 bases and J 15 bases, with 18 bases left between them. Germline V gene sequence: CDR1 LNHDA, CDR2 SQIVND (reference sequence). This CDR3 has 12 residues. This chain's CDR3 is CASRVPGRRPFF. The CDR3, as DNA: TGTGCCAGTAGGGTTCCGGGTCGTCGGCCGTTCTTC.

CDR3 residues: CASSYKGNTEAFF. CDR3 nucleotides: TGTGCCAGCAGTTACAAGGGGAACACTGAAGCTTTCTTT. This chain links TRBV14 with TRBJ1-1; D is undetermined. The CDR3 sequence is 13 residues long. Per the germline V gene, CDR1 is SGHDN and CDR2 is FVKESK. V was clipped by 6 bases and J by 1 base, with 9 bases between them.

This clone came up a few times. The rearrangement uses TRBV5-5 and TRBJ2-7; 7 positions agree with TRBD1. CDR3 length equals 15 residues. With 4 bases clipped from V and 3 bases from J, the junction kept 10 bases outside the gene matches. Germline V CDR1 and CDR2: SGHKS, YYEKEE (reference sequence). The CDR3 DNA follows: TGTGCCAGCAGCACCTCCGGGACAGTAGGCTACGAGCAGTACTTC. Residues: CASSTSGTVGYEQYF.

This chain links TRBV9 with TRBJ2-1; 11 nucleotides line up with TRBD2. J was trimmed by 7 bases and V by 4 bases; bases with no gene match: 10. CDR3 length: 16 amino acids. Per germline, CDR1 SGDLS and CDR2 YYNGEE. CDR3 in DNA: TGTGCCAGCAGCCTGATAGCGGGAGGGCCCGGAAATGAGCAGTTCTTC. Its translation: CASSLIAGGPGNEQFF.

In its sample, this clone was seen a few times. The sample holds other DNA sequences that translate to the same CDR3. V usage is TRBV2 and J usage is TRBJ1-1; D possibly corresponds to TRBD1 (6 bases). This CDR3 spans 11 amino acids. The germline CDR1 and CDR2 sequences are SNHLY and FYNNEI. V lost 4 bases, J lost 8 bases, and 8 bases lay in between. The CDR3 DNA is TGTGCCAGCAGTGGCGGGACAGAAGCTTTCTTT. It specifies CASSGGTEAFF.

As for this clone: The same CDR3 can be traced to other DNA sequences in this sample. The V call is TRBV5-4, the J call TRBJ2-3, with TRBD2 identical over 14 bases. Looked up from germline, CDR1 is SGHNT and CDR2 is YYREEE (reference sequence). Losses at the gene ends were 4 bases for V and 3 bases for J; bases not matched to a gene: 4. The CDR3 sequence is 16 residues long. This CDR3 reads CASSLGTSGRTDTQYF. DNA of the CDR3: TGTGCCAGCAGCCTCGGGACTAGCGGGAGAACAGATACGCAGTATTTT.

This clone was seen a single time. The V gene is TRBV28, the J gene TRBJ2-1; D gene unclear. Germline V gene sequence: CDR1 MDHEN, CDR2 SYDVKM. CDR3 length equals 14 residues. Trimming took off 5 bases at V and 6 bases at J, with 14 bases between the two ends. The CDR3 region is CASSPNGRVNEQFF. CDR3 DNA sequence: TGTGCCAGCAGTCCCAATGGACGGGTCAATGAGCAGTTCTTC.

Of note for this clone: At the DNA level, this CDR3 is encoded by other sequences in the same sample as well. CDR3 amino acids: CASSLSRESTDTQYF. CDR3 nucleotides: TGTGCCAGCAGCTTAAGTAGGGAGTCCACAGATACGCAGTATTTT. The rearrangement links TRBV7-3 to TRBJ2-3; weak D call: TRBD2 (5 bases). Trimming pared 1 base from V and 2 bases from J, leaving 10 bases between. Germline V CDR1 and CDR2: SGHTA, FQGTGA. The CDR3 has 15 amino acids.

The chain links TRBV27 to TRBJ2-3, with 8 positions matching TRBD1. V gave up 5 bases and J gave up 0 bases; unmatched junction bases: 13. CDR1 is MNHEY, CDR2 SMNVEV, per germline (reference sequence). The CDR3 has 18 amino acids. CDR3 nucleotide sequence: TGTGCCAGCAGTCTTTACCGGACAGGGACATCTAGCACAGATACGCAGTATTTT. Translating it yields CASSLYRTGTSSTDTQYF.

With respect to this clone: Additional DNA sequences in this sample encode the identical CDR3. This rearrangement joins TRBV7-9 to TRBJ1-1; no clear D gene. The CDR3 has 13 amino acids. CDR1 and CDR2 (germline): SEHNR, FQNEAQ (reference sequence). Trimming stripped 5 bases from V and 4 bases from J, with 11 bases between. In DNA, the CDR3 is TGTGCCAGCAGCGTGTCTATTGGCACTGAAGCTTTCTTT. Its translation is CASSVSIGTEAFF.

The chain's CDR3 is CASSQVIGAGQPQHF. The CDR3 region has the DNA TGCGCCAGCAGCCAAGTAATCGGGGCGGGTCAGCCCCAGCATTTT. This chain links TRBV4-1 with TRBJ1-5; maybe TRBD1 (5 bases). V was shortened by 1 base and J by 6 bases, with 13 bases between the two germline ends. Germline loops: CDR1 MGHRA, CDR2 YSYEKL. The CDR3 loop spans 15 amino acids.

This clone has just one count. The V call is TRBV7-9, the J call TRBJ1-2; D call uncertain. CDR3 length: 15 residues. Germline lookup yields CDR1 SEHNR and CDR2 FQNEAQ (reference sequence). V lost 1 base and J 8 bases, leaving 17 bases between the germline ends. CDR3 DNA sequence: TGTGCCAGCAGCTTAGTAATCCAGGAGAGGAGAGGCTACACCTTC. Encoded protein: CASSLVIQERRGYTF. Full variable domain (rest looked up from reference TRBV7-9 and TRBJ1-2): DTGVSQNPRHKITKRGQNVTFRCDPISEHNRLYWYRQTLGQGPEFLTYFQNEAQLEKSRLLSDRFSAERPKGSFSTLEIQRTEQGDSAMYLCASSLVIQERRGYTFGSGTRLTVV.

The V call is TRBV21-1, the J call TRBJ2-1; the listed D gene, TRBD2, was not tested against the DNA. TRBV21-1 is an annotated pseudogene. The CDR3 spans 16 residues. The CDR3 DNA reads TGTGCCAGCAGCAAAGCCGGACTAGCGATCAACAATGAGCAGTTCTTC. It translates to CASSKAGLAINNEQFF.

The V gene is TRBV5-1, the J gene TRBJ2-7; 7 bases are shared with TRBD2. The CDR3 runs to 14 residues. The V segment lost 4 bases and the J segment 0 bases; nucleotides outside the gene matches: 4. Germline CDR1 reads SGHRS; CDR2 reads YFSETQ. DNA of the CDR3: TGCGCCAGCAGCGCGCGGGGGAGCTCCTACGAGCAGTACTTC. As protein: CASSARGSSYEQYF.